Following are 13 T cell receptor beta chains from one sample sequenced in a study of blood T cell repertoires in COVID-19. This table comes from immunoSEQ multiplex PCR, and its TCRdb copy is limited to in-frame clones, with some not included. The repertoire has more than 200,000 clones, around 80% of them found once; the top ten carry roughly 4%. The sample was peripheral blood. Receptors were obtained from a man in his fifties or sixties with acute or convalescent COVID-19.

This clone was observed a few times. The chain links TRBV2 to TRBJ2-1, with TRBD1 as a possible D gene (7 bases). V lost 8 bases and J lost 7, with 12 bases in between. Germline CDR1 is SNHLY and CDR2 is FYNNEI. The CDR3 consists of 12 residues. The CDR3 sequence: CASRDSGNEQFF. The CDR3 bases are TGTGCCAGCCGGGACAGCGGGAATGAGCAGTTCTTC.

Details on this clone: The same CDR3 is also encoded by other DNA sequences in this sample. CDR3 DNA: TGTGCCAGCAAACAGGGGGCGAACACCGGGGAGCTGTTTTTT. Translating it yields CASKQGANTGELFF. The V gene is TRBV2, the J gene TRBJ2-2, with 8 bases that match TRBD1. CDR3 length equals 14 residues. V gave up 7 bases and J gave up 0 bases; unmatched junction bases: 1. CDR1 is SNHLY, CDR2 FYNNEI, per germline. Drawing the rest from reference TRBV2 and TRBJ2-2, the complete variable domain is EPEVTQTPSHQVTQMGQEVILRCVPISNHLYFYWYRQILGQKVEFLVSFYNNEISEKSEIFDDQFSVERPDGSNFTLKIRSTKLEDSAMYFCASKQGANTGELFFGEGSRLTVL.

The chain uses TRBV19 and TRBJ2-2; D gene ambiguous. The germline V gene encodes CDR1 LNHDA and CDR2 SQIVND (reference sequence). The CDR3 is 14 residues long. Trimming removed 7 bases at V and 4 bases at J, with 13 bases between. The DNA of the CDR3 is TGTGCCAGTACATGGTCCGCGGCCACCGGGGAGCTGTTTTTT. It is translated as CASTWSAATGELFF.

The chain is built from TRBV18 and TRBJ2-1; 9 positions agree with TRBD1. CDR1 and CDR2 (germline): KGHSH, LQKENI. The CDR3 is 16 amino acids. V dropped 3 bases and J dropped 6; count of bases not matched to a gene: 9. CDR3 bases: TGTGCCAGCTCACCTCCGACAGGGGGAAGGGTCAATGAGCAGTTCTTC. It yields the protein CASSPPTGGRVNEQFF.

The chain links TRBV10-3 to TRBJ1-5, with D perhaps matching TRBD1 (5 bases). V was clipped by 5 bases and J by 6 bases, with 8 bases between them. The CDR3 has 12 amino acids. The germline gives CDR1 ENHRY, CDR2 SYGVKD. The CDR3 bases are TGTGCCATCAGTCAGGACACTCAGCCCCAGCATTTT. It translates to CAISQDTQPQHF.

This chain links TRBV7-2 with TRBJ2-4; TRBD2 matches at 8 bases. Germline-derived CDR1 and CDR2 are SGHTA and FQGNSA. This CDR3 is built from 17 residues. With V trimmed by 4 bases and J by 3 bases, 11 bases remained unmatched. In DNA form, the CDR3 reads TGTGCCAGCAGCTCCCCCCCCACAAGCGGGAGCAAAAACATTCAGTACTTC. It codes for CASSSPPTSGSKNIQYF. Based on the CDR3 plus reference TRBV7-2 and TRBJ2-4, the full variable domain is GAGVSQSPSNKVTEKGKDVELRCDPISGHTALYWYRQSLGQGLEFLIYFQGNSAPDKSGLPSDRFSAERTGGSVSTLTIQRTQQEDSAVYLCASSSPPTSGSKNIQYFGAGTRLSVL.

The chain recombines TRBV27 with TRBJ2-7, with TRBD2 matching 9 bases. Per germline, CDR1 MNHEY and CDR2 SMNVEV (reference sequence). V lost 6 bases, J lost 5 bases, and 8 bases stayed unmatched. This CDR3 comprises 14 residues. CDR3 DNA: TGTGCCAGCAGGGTCAGCGGGAGGAGGAACGAGCAGTACTTC. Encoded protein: CASRVSGRRNEQYF.

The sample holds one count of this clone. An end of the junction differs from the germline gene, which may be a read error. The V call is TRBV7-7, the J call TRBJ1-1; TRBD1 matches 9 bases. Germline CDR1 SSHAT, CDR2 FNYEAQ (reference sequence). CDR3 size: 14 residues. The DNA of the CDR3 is TGTGCTAGCACCTTACCCGGGACAGGGACTGAAGCTTTCTTT. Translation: CASTLPGTGTEAFF. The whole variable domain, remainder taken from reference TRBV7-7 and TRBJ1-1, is GAGVSQSPRYKVTKRGQDVTLRCDPISSHATLYWYQQALGQGPEFLTYFNYEAQPDKSGLPSDRFSAERPEGSISTLTIQRTEQRDSAMYRCASTLPGTGTEAFFGQGTRLTVV.

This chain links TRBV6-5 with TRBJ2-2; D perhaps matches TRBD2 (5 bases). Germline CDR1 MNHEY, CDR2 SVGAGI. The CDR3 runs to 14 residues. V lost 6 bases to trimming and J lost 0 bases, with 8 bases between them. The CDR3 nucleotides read TGTGCCAGCAGCGCACTAGCGAACACCGGGGAGCTGTTTTTT. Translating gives CASSALANTGELFF.

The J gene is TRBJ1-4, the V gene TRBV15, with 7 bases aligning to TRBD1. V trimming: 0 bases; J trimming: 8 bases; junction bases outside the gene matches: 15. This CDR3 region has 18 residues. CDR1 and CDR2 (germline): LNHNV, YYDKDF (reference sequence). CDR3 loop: CATSRDFPYGTVGEKLFF. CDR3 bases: TGTGCCACCAGCAGAGATTTCCCGTACGGGACAGTCGGAGAAAAACTGTTTTTT.

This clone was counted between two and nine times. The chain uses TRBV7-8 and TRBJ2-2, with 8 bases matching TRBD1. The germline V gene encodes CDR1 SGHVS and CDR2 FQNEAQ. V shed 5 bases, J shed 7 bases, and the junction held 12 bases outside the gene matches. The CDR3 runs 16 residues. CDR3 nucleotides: TGTGCCAGCAGCGCCCGGCGGGACAGGTTTGGCGGGGAGCTGTTTTTT. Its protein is CASSARRDRFGGELFF.

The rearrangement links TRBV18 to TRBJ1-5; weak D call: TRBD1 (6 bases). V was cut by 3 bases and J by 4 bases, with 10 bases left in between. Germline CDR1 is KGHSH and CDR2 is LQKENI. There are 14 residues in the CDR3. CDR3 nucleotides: TGTGCCAGCTCACCGAACAGGGATAATCAGCCCCAGCATTTT. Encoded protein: CASSPNRDNQPQHF.

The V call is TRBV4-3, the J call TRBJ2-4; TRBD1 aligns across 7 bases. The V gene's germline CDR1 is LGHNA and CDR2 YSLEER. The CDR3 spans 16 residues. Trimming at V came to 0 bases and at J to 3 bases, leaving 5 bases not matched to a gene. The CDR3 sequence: CASSQDRQGVKNIQYF. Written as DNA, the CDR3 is TGCGCCAGCAGCCAAGATCGACAGGGAGTCAAAAACATTCAGTACTTC.